This T cell receptor beta chain derives from a study of blood T cell repertoires in COVID-19. This clone has a single count. The table came from immunoSEQ multiplex PCR; TCRdb's copy has only in-frame clones and leaves some out. This table has 120,000 to 150,000 clones, 88% appearing once. This CDR3 region has 16 residues. V lost 5 bases and J lost 9; bases outside the gene matches: 12. Germline values: CDR1 MNHEY, CDR2 SMNVEV (reference sequence). The receptor was isolated from a human donor with COVID-19, enrolled during active disease. The donor label of this sample is uncertain. This sequence joins TRBV27 and TRBJ1-6; 8 bases match TRBD1. The sample consisted of peripheral blood. The CDR3 is CASSHTTGEGVSPLHF. In nucleotides, the CDR3 is TGTGCCAGCAGTCATACGACAGGGGAGGGTGTTTCACCCCTCCACTTT.